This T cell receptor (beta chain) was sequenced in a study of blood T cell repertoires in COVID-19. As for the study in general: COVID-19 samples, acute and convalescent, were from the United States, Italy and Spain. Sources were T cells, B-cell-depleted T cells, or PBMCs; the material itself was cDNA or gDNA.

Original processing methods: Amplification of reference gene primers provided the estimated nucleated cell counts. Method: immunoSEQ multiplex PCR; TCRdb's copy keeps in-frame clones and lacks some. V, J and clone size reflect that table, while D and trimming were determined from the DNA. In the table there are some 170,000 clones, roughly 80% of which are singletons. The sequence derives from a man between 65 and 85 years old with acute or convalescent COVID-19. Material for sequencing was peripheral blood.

CDR3 loop: CASSPGGTEAFF. DNA of the CDR3: TGCGCCAGCAGCCCAGGGGGCACTGAAGCTTTCTTT. The chain is built from TRBV4-1 and TRBJ1-1; 7 bases line up with TRBD1. The CDR3 totals 12 residues. Germline V lookup: CDR1 MGHRA, CDR2 YSYEKL. The ends lost 4 bases at V and 4 bases at J; junction bases unmatched: 0.